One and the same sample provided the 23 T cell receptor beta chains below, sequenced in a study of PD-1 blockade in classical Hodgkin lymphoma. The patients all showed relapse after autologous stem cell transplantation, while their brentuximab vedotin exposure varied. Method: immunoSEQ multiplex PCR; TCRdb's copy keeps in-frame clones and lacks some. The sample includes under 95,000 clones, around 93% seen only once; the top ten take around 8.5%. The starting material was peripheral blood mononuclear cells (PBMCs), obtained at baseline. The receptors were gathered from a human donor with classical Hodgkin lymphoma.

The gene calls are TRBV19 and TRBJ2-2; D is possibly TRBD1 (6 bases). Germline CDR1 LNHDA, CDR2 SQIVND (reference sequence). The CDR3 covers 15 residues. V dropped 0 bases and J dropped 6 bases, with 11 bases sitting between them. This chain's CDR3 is CASSIDLGAAGELFF. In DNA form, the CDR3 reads TGTGCCAGTAGTATAGATTTGGGGGCGGCCGGGGAGCTGTTTTTT.

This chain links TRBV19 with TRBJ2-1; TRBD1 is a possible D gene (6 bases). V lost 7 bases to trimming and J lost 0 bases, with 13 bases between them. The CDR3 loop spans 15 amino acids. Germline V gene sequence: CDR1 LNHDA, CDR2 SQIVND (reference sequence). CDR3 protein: CASTPSQGSYNEQFF. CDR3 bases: TGTGCCAGTACCCCGTCACAGGGCTCCTACAATGAGCAGTTCTTC.

The CDR3 sequence is CASSLRGSGNQPQHF. The CDR3, as DNA: TGTGCCAGCAGTTTGAGGGGCTCAGGCAATCAGCCCCAGCATTTT. The J gene is TRBJ1-5, the V gene TRBV27, with D tentatively TRBD1 (5 bases). The CDR3 consists of 15 residues. Germline V gives CDR1 MNHEY, CDR2 SMNVEV (reference sequence). V was clipped by 3 bases and J by 2 bases, with 11 bases between them.

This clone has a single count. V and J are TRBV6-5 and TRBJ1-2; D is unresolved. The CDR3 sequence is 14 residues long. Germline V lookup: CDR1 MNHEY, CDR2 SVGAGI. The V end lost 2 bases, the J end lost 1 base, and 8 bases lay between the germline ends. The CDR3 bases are TGTGCCAGCAGTTACCTGGGGATTAACTATGGCTACACCTTC. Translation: CASSYLGINYGYTF.

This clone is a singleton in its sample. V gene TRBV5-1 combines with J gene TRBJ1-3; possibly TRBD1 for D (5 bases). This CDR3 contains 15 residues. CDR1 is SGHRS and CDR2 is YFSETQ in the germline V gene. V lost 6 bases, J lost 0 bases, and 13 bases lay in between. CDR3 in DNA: TGCGCCAGCAACCCGGAAGGGACCTCTGGAAACACCATATATTTT. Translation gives CASNPEGTSGNTIYF.

The DNA of the CDR3 is TGTGCCAGCAGCGGACGACAGGGGTTCTCAGCTTTCTTT. It specifies CASSGRQGFSAFF. The chain couples TRBV5-8 to TRBJ1-1, with 8 bases that match TRBD1. V lost 4 bases to trimming and J lost 10 bases; unmatched junction nucleotides: 9. CDR3 length: 13 residues. Germline loops: CDR1 SGHTS, CDR2 YDEGEE.

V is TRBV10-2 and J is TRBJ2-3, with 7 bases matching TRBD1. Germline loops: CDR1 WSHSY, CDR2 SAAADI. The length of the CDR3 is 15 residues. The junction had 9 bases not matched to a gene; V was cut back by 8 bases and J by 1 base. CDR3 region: CASGRQGTGTDTQYF. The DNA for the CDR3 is TGCGCCAGCGGAAGACAGGGTACTGGCACAGATACGCAGTATTTT.

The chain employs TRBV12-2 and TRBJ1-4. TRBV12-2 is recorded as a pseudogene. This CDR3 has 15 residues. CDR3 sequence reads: CASRLAKGRNEKLFF. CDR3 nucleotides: TGTGCAAGTCGCTTAGCAAAGGGTAGGAATGAAAAACTGTTTTTT.

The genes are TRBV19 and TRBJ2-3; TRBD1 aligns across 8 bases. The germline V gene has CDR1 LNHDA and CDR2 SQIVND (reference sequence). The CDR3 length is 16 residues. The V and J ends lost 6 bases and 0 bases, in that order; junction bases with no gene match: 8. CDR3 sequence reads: CASRRTGPPSTDTQYF. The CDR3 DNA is TGTGCCAGTAGGCGGACAGGGCCTCCAAGCACAGATACGCAGTATTTT.

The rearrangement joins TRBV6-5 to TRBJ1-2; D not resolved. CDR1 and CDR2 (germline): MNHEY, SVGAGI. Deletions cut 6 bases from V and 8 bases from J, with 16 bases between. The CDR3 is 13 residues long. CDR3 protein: CASSLGSGGGYTF. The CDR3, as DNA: TGTGCCAGCAGCCTCGGGTCGGGAGGAGGCTACACCTTC.

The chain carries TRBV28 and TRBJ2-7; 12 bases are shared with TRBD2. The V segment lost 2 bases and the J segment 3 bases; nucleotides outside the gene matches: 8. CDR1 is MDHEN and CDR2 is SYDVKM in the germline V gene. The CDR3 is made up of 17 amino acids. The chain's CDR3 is CASSLVTSGRKDYEQYF. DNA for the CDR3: TGTGCCAGCAGTTTAGTCACTAGCGGGAGGAAAGACTACGAGCAGTACTTC.

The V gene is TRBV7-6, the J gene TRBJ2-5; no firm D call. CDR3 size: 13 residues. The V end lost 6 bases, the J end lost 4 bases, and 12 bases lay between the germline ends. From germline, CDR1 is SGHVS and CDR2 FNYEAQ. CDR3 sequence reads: CASRDLVGETQYF. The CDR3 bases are TGTGCCAGCAGAGACCTAGTGGGAGAGACCCAGTACTTC.

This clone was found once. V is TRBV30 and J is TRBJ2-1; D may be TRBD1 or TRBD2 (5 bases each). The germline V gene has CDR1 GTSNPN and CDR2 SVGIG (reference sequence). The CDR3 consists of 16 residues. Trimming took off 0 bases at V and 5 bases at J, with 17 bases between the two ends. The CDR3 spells CAWSVGTGLVHNEQFF. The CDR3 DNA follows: TGTGCCTGGAGTGTAGGAACGGGGCTTGTCCACAATGAGCAGTTCTTC. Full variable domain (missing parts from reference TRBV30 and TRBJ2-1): SQTIHQWPATLVQPVGSPLSLECTVEGTSNPNLYWYRQAAGRGLQLLFYSVGIGQISSEVPQNLSASRPQDRQFILSSKKLLLSDSGFYLCAWSVGTGLVHNEQFFGPGTRLTVL.

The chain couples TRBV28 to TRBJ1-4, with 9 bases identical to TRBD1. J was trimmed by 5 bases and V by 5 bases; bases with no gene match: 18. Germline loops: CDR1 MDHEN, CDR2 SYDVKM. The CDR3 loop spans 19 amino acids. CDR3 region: CASSQVRTGDRDINEKLFF. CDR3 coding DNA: TGTGCCAGCAGTCAGGTCAGGACGGGGGACAGGGACATCAATGAAAAACTGTTTTTT.

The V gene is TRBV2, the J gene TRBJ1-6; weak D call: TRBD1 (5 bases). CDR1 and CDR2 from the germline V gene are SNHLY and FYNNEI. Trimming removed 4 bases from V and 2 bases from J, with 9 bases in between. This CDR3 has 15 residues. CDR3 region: CASSAQGPYNSPLHF. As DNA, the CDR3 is TGTGCCAGCAGTGCGCAGGGCCCCTATAATTCACCCCTCCACTTT.

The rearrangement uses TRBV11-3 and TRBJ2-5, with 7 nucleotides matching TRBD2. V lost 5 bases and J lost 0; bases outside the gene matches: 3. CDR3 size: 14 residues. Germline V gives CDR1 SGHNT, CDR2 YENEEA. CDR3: CASSPGTNQETQYF. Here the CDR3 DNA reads TGTGCCAGCAGCCCAGGGACTAACCAAGAGACCCAGTACTTC. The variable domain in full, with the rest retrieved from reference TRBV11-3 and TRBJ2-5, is EAGVVQSPRYKIIEKKQPVAFWCNPISGHNTLYWYLQNLGQGPELLIRYENEEAVDDSQLPKDRFSAERLKGVDSTLKIQPAELGDSAVYLCASSPGTNQETQYFGPGTRLLVL.

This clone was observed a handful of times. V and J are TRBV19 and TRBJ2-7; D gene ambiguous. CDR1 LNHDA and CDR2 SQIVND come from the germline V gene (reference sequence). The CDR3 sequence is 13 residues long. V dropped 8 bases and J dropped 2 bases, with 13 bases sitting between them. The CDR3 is CASGSPVPYEQYF. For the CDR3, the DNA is TGTGCCAGTGGTTCGCCGGTGCCCTACGAGCAGTACTTC. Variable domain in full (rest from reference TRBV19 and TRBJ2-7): DGGITQSPKYLFRKEGQNVTLSCEQNLNHDAMYWYRQDPGQGLRLIYYSQIVNDFQKGDIAEGYSVSREKKESFPLTVTSAQKNPTAFYLCASGSPVPYEQYFGPGTRLTVT.

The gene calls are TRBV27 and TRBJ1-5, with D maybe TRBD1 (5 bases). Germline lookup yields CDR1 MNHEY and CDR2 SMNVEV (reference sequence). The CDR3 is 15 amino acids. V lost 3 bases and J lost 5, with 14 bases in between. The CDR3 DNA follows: TGTGCCAGCAGTTTCGGGGGTATTGGGGATCAGCCCCAGCATTTT. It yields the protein CASSFGGIGDQPQHF.

CDR3 bases: TGTGCCAGCAGCCGGACAGGGGGGAGCACCGGGGAGCTGTTTTTT. Translating gives CASSRTGGSTGELFF. The V and J genes are TRBV7-3 and TRBJ2-2; 10 positions agree with TRBD1. Germline V CDR1 and CDR2: SGHTA, FQGTGA. This CDR3 has 15 residues. Germline trimming cut 5 bases from V and 4 bases from J; bases unmatched to any gene: 4. The whole variable domain, remainder taken from reference TRBV7-3 and TRBJ2-2, is GAGVSQTPSNKVTEKGKYVELRCDPISGHTALYWYRQSLGQGPEFLIYFQGTGAADDSGLPNDRFFAVRPEGSVSTLKIQRTERGDSAVYLCASSRTGGSTGELFFGEGSRLTVL.

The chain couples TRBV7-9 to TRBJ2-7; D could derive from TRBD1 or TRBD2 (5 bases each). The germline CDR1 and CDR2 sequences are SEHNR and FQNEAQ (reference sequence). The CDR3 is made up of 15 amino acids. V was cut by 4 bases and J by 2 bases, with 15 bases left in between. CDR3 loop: CASSSAGTRAYEQYF. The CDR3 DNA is TGTGCCAGCAGCTCCGCCGGGACCCGGGCCTACGAGCAGTACTTC.

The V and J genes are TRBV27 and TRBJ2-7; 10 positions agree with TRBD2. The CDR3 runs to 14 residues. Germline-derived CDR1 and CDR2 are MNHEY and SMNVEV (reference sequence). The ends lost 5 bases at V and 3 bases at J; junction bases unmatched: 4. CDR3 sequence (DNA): TGTGCCAGCAGTCGGACTAGCGGAAACTACGAGCAGTACTTC. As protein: CASSRTSGNYEQYF.

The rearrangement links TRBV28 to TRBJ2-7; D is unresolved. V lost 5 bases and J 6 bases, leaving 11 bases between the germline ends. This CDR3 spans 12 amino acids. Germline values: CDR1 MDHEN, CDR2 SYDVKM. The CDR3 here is CASSAVTFEQYF. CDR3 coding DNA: TGTGCCAGCAGTGCGGTTACTTTCGAGCAGTACTTC. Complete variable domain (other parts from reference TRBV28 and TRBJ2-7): DVKVTQSSRYLVKRTGEKVFLECVQDMDHENMFWYRQDPGLGLRLIYFSYDVKMKEKGDIPEGYSVSREKKERFSLILESASTNQTSMYLCASSAVTFEQYFGPGTRLTVT.

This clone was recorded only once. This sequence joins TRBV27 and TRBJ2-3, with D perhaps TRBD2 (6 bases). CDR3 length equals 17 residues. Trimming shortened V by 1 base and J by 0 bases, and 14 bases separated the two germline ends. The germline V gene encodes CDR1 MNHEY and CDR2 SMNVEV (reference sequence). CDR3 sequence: CASSLFPSRGSTDTQYF. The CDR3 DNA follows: TGTGCCAGCAGTTTATTCCCAAGCCGGGGGAGCACAGATACGCAGTATTTT.